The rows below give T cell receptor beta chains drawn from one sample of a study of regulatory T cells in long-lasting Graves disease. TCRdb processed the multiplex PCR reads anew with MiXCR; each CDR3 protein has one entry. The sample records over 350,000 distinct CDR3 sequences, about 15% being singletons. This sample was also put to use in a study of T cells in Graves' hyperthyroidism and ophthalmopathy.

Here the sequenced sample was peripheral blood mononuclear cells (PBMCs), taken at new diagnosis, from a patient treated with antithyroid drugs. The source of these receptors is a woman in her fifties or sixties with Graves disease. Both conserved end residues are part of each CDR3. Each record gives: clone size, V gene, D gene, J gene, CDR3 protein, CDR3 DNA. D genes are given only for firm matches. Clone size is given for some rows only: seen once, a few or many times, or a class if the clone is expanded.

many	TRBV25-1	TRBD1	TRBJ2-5	CASSAPQGAGETQYF	TGTGCCAGCAGCGCGCCACAGGGGGCAGGGGAGACCCAGTACTTC
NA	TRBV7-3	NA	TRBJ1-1	CASSSYPPNTEAFF	TGTGCCAGCAGCTCTTATCCACCGAACACTGAAGCTTTCTTT
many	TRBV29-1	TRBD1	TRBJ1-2	CSSATDRGSYGYTF	TGCAGCTCAGCGACGGACAGGGGATCCTATGGCTACACCTTC
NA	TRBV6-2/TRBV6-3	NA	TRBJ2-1	CASSYQVSSGNSYNEQFF	TGTGCCAGCAGTTACCAGGTTTCGAGCGGAAACTCCTACAATGAGCAGTTCTTC
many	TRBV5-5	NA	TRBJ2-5	CASSLMAGGGETQYF	TGTGCCAGCAGCTTGATGGCAGGCGGTGGGGAGACCCAGTACTTC
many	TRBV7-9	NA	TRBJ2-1	CASSLDTGTDYNEQFF	TGTGCCAGCAGCTTAGATACGGGAACGGATTACAATGAGCAGTTCTTC
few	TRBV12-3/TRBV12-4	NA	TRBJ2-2	CASSEFLAAGELFF	TGTGCCAGCAGTGAGTTTCTAGCCGCCGGGGAGCTGTTTTTT
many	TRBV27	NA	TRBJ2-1	CASSFELAQYNEQFF	TGTGCCAGCAGTTTTGAGCTAGCGCAGTACAATGAGCAGTTCTTC
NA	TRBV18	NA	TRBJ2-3	CASSPLGGSFGDTQYF	TGTGCCAGCTCACCACTCGGAGGGAGCTTTGGAGATACGCAGTATTTT
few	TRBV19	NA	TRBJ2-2	CASHGSSVGTGELFF	TGTGCCAGTCACGGGTCATCGGTCGGCACCGGGGAGCTGTTTTTT
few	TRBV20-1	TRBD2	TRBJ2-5	CSARGTSGRETQYF	TGCAGTGCTAGGGGGACTAGCGGCCGAGAGACCCAGTACTTC
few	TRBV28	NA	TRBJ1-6	CASSFPRKTNNSPLHF	TGTGCCAGCAGTTTCCCCCGGAAAACTAATAATTCACCCCTCCACTTT
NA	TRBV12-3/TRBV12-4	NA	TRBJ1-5	CASLQTLNQPQHF	TGTGCCAGCCTCCAGACGCTCAATCAGCCCCAGCATTTT
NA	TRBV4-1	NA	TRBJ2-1	CASSQGGSVRVF	TGCGCCAGCAGCCAAGGTGGTAGCGTCAGGGTCTTC
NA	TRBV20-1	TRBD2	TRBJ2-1	CSASGGVPYNEQFF	TGCAGTGCTAGCGGGGGGGTCCCCTACAATGAGCAGTTCTTC
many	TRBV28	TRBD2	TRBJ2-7	CASSACTSGRFCEQYF	TGTGCCAGCAGTGCGTGTACTAGCGGGAGGTTCTGCGAGCAGTACTTC
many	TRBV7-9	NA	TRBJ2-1	CASSLGSFDEQFF	TGTGCCAGCAGCTTAGGCTCCTTCGATGAGCAGTTCTTC
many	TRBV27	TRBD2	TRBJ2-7	CASSSSGRGPYEQYF	TGTGCCAGCAGTTCTAGCGGGAGGGGCCCCTACGAGCAGTACTTC
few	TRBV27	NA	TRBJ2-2	CASVKAGELFF	TGTGCCAGCGTGAAAGCCGGGGAGCTGTTTTTT
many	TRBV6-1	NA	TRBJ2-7	CASSEAGLLHEQYF	TGTGCCAGCAGTGAAGCTGGACTACTTCACGAGCAGTACTTC
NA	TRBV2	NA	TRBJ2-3	CASSSPGPDTDTQYF	TGTGCCAGCAGTTCCCCGGGGCCGGACACAGATACGCAGTATTTT
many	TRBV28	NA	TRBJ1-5	CASSLWSVPSNQPQHF	TGTGCCAGCAGTTTATGGTCAGTACCTAGCAATCAGCCCCAGCATTTT
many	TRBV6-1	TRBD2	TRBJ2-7	CASSEFLREGSEQYF	TGTGCCAGCAGTGAATTCCTGCGGGAGGGCTCCGAGCAGTACTTC
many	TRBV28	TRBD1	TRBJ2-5	CASSLFPGTGEETQYF	TGTGCCAGCAGTTTATTTCCCGGGACAGGGGAAGAGACCCAGTACTTC
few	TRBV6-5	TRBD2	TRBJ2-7	CASSYKLAGNEQYF	TGTGCCAGCAGTTACAAACTAGCGGGAAACGAGCAGTACTTC
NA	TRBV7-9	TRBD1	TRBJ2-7	CASRPPTGTGGAYEQYF	TGTGCCAGCAGACCCCCGACCGGGACAGGGGGAGCCTACGAGCAGTACTTC
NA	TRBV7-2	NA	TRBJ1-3	CASSATGTTGNTIYF	TGTGCCAGCAGCGCTACCGGGACAACGGGAAACACCATATATTTT
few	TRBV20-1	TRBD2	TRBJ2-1	CSAREGQTSGNSRTRNNEQFF	TGCAGTGCTAGAGAGGGACAGACTAGCGGGAACTCGCGGACGCGAAACAATGAGCAGTTCTTC